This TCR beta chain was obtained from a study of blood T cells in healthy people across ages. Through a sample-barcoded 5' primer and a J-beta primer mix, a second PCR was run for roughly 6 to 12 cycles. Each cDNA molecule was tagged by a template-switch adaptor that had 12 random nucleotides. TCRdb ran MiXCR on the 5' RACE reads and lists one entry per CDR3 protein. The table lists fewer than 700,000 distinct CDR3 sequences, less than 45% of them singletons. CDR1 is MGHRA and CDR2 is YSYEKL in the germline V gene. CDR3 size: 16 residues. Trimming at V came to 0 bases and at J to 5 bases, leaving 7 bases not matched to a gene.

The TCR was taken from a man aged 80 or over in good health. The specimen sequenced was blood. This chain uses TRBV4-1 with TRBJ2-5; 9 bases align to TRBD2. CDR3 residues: CASSQEELAGEETQYF. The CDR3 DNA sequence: TGCGCCAGCAGCCAAGAGGAATTAGCGGGAGAGGAGACCCAGTACTTC.